Shown below are 13 T cell receptor beta chains from a single sample sequenced in a study of OX40 agonist ivuxolimab in advanced cancers. TCRdb's table, derived via immunoSEQ multiplex PCR, lists solely in-frame clones and lacks some. Here the sample spans 77,000 or so clones, roughly 87% being singletons. Here the sequenced sample was CD4+ or CD8+ T cells sorted from blood, taken in a trial of the OX40 agonist ivuxolimab. The source is an adult with an advanced solid tumor such as melanoma, head and neck, liver or kidney cancer.

The J gene is TRBJ1-5, the V gene TRBV28; tentatively, D is TRBD1 (6 bases). Trimming left V 4 bases short and J 3 bases short, with 16 bases between. Germline CDR1 MDHEN, CDR2 SYDVKM. The CDR3 length is 16 residues. The CDR3 protein is CASSSLTGAYNQPQHF. In nucleotides, the CDR3 is TGTGCCAGCAGTTCCCTGACAGGCGCCTACAATCAGCCCCAGCATTTT.

The chain combines TRBV6-6 with TRBJ2-2, with D perhaps matching TRBD2 (7 bases). The CDR3 loop spans 16 amino acids. V lost 2 bases to trimming and J lost 6 bases, with 16 bases between them. Germline V lookup: CDR1 MNHNY, CDR2 SVGAGI (reference sequence). CDR3 sequence: CASSYTYSGGSGELFF. The CDR3 coding sequence is TGTGCCAGCAGTTACACCTACTCGGGGGGCTCCGGGGAGCTGTTTTTT.

The chain uses TRBV10-3 and TRBJ2-7; D possibly matches TRBD1 or TRBD2 (5 bases each). The length of the CDR3 is 12 residues. Germline V lookup: CDR1 ENHRY, CDR2 SYGVKD. Deletions cut 8 bases from V and 3 bases from J, with 11 bases between. CDR3 residues: CAISRDGYEQYF. CDR3 nucleotide sequence: TGTGCCATCTCCCGGGACGGCTACGAGCAGTACTTC.

The V gene is TRBV4-1, the J gene TRBJ2-7, with unresolved D. Trimming pared 2 bases from V and 0 bases from J, leaving 11 bases between. The CDR3 loop spans 15 amino acids. In germline, CDR1 is MGHRA, CDR2 YSYEKL. The CDR3 here is CASSQLSVSSYEQYF. CDR3 nucleotides: TGCGCCAGCAGCCAACTATCCGTGAGCTCCTACGAGCAGTACTTC.

This chain links TRBV19 with TRBJ1-2, with 8 bases identical to TRBD1. Germline-derived CDR1 and CDR2 are LNHDA and SQIVND (reference sequence). J lost 4 bases, V lost 4 bases, and 5 bases had no gene match. The CDR3 is 14 residues long. Here the CDR3 reads CASSRTGRGYGYTF. CDR3 nucleotide sequence: TGTGCCAGTAGTAGGACAGGGAGAGGCTATGGCTACACCTTC.

The CDR3 protein is CASSLGRPGNTIYF. As DNA, the CDR3 is TGCGCCAGCAGCTTGGGACGTCCTGGAAACACCATATATTTT. The J gene is TRBJ1-3, the V gene TRBV5-1; no reliable D call. Looked up from germline, CDR1 is SGHRS and CDR2 is YFSETQ. The CDR3 contains 14 residues. V was cut by 0 bases and J by 2 bases, with 6 bases left in between.

The V call is TRBV5-1, the J call TRBJ2-7, with D perhaps TRBD1 or TRBD2 (5 bases each). Trimming pared 2 bases from V and 6 bases from J, leaving 24 bases between. This CDR3 contains 17 residues. Germline CDR1 is SGHRS and CDR2 is YFSETQ. CDR3 sequence (DNA): TGCGCCAGCAGCTTCAACCCTATCTCGGACGGGACCGGCGAGCAGTACTTC. Encoded protein: CASSFNPISDGTGEQYF. Combining the CDR3 with reference TRBV5-1 and TRBJ2-7 gives the whole variable domain KAGVTQTPRYLIKTRGQQVTLSCSPISGHRSVSWYQQTPGQGLQFLFEYFSETQRNKGNFPGRFSGRQFSNSRSEMNVSTLELGDSALYLCASSFNPISDGTGEQYFGPGTRLTVT.

V usage is TRBV5-6 and J usage is TRBJ1-1; 7 bases are shared with TRBD1. There are 13 residues in the CDR3. The trim removed 0 bases at V and 4 bases at J, leaving 0 bases unmatched. Germline V gene data show CDR1 as SGHDT and CDR2 as YYEEEE. This CDR3 reads CASSLDRGTEAFF. The CDR3 DNA follows: TGTGCCAGCAGCTTGGACAGGGGCACTGAAGCTTTCTTT.

The V call is TRBV18, the J call TRBJ1-2; 8 nucleotides match TRBD1. Germline loops: CDR1 KGHSH, CDR2 LQKENI. V shed 5 bases, J shed 8 bases, and the junction held 7 bases outside the gene matches. CDR3 length: 13 residues. CDR3 nucleotides: TGTGCCAGCTCAAAAGGACAGGGTGAAGGCTACACCTTC. It encodes CASSKGQGEGYTF.

This clone came up a few times. J is TRBJ2-3 and V is TRBV4-1, with 10 bases aligning to TRBD2. Trimming took 1 base from V and 4 from J; bases not matched to a gene: 5. Germline values: CDR1 MGHRA, CDR2 YSYEKL. The CDR3 consists of 16 residues. The CDR3 sequence: CASSQGWSGRADTQYF. The CDR3 DNA follows: TGCGCCAGCAGCCAAGGTTGGAGCGGGAGGGCAGATACGCAGTATTTT.

The sample holds a few counts of this clone. The CDR3 loop is CASSQLTGGLGTGNTIYF. The CDR3 nucleotides are TGCGCCAGCAGCCAACTCACAGGGGGCTTGGGGACTGGAAACACCATATATTTT. The chain recombines TRBV4-1 with TRBJ1-3, with TRBD1 identical over 9 bases. The germline V gene encodes CDR1 MGHRA and CDR2 YSYEKL. The CDR3 is made up of 18 amino acids. V was clipped by 2 bases and J by 2 bases; unmatched bases: 10.

This rearrangement joins TRBV10-2 to TRBJ2-2; 7 bases are shared with TRBD2. The CDR3 covers 16 residues. CDR1 WSHSY and CDR2 SAAADI come from the germline V gene. J gave up 1 base and V 4 bases, and 6 bases lay outside the gene matches. This chain's CDR3 is CASSVLAMGNTGELFF. The CDR3 DNA follows: TGCGCCAGCAGTGTACTAGCGATGGGGAACACCGGGGAGCTGTTTTTT.

This clone showed up just a few times. V and J are TRBV15 and TRBJ1-4, with 8 bases aligning to TRBD1. V dropped 1 base and J dropped 0; count of bases not matched to a gene: 1. The V gene's germline CDR1 is LNHNV and CDR2 YYDKDF (reference sequence). This CDR3 contains 16 residues. CDR3 sequence reads: CATSRGTGTTNEKLFF. The DNA for the CDR3 is TGTGCCACCAGCAGAGGGACAGGGACAACTAATGAAAAACTGTTTTTT.